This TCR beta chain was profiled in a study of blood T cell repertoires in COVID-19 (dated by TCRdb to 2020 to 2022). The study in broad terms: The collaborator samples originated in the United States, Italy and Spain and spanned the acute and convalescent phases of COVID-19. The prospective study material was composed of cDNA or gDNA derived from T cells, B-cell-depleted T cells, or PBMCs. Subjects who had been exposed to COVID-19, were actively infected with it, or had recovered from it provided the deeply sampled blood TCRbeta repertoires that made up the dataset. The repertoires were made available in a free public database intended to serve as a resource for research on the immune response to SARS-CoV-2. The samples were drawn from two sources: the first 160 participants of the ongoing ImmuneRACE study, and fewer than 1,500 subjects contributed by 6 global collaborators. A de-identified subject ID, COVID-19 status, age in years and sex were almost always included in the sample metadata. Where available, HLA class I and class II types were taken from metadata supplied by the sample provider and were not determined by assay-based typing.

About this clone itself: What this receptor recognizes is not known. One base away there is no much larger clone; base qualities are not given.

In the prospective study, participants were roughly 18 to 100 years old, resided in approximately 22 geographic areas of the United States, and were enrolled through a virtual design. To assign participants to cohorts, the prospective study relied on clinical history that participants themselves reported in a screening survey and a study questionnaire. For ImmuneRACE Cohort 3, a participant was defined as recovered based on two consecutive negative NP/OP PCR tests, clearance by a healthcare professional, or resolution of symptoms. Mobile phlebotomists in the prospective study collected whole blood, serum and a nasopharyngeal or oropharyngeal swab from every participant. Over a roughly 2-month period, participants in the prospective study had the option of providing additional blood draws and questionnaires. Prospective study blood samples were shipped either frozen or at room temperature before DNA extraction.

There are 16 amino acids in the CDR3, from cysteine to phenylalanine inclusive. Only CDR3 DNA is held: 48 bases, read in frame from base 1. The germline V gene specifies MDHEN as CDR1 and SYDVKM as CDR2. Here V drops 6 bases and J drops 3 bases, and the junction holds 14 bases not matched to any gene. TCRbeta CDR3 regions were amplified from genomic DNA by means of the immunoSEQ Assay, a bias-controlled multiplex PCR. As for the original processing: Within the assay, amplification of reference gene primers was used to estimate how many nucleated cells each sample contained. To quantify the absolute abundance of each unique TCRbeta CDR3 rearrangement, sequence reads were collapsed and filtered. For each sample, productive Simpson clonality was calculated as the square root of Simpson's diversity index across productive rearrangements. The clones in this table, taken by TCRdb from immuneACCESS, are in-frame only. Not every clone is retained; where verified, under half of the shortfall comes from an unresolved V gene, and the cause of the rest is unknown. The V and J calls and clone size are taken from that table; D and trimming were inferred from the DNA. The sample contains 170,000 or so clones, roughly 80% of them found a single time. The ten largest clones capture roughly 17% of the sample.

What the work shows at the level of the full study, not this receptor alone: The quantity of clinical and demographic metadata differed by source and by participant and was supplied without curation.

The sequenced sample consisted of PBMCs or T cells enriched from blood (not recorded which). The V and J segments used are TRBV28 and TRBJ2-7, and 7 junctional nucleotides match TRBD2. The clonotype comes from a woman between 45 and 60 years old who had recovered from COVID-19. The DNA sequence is TGTGCCAGCAGGGGGAGGAACCGCGGGAGAAGCTACGAGCAGTACTTC. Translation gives CASRGRNRGRSYEQYF.